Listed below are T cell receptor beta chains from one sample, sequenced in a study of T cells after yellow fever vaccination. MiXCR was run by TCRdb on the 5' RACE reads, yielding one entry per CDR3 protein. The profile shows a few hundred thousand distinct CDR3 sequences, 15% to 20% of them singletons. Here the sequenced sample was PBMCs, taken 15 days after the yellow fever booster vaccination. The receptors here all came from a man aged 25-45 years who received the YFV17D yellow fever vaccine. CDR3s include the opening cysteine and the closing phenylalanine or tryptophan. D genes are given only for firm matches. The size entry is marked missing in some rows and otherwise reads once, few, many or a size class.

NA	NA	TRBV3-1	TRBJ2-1	CASSQEGRDEQFF	TGTGCCAGCAGCCAAGAAGGCCGGGATGAGCAGTTCTTC
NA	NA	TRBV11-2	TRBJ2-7	CASSPDIVSAYEQYF	TGTGCCAGCAGCCCAGACATCGTCTCGGCCTACGAGCAGTACTTC
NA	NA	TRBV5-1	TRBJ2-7	CASSLSYSEGQYF	TGCGCCAGCAGCCTCTCATATTCCGAGGGGCAGTACTTC
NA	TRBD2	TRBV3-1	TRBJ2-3	CASSRLWEGTDTQYF	TGTGCCAGCAGCCGATTGTGGGAGGGAACAGATACGCAGTATTTT
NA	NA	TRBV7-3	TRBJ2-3	CASSSEGLGTDTQYF	TGTGCCAGCAGCTCGGAGGGCCTGGGCACAGATACGCAGTATTTT
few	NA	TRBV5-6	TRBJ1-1	CASRNTGFTEAFF	TGTGCCAGCAGGAACACAGGTTTCACTGAAGCTTTCTTT
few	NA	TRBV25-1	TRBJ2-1	CASSEPGPSYNEQFF	TGTGCCAGCAGTGAACCCGGGCCCTCCTACAATGAGCAGTTCTTC
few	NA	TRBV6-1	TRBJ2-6	CASTEQASGANVLTF	TGTGCCAGCACCGAGCAGGCCTCTGGGGCCAACGTCCTGACTTTC
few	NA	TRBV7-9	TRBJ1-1	CASSSQNTEAFF	TGTGCCAGCAGCTCCCAGAACACTGAAGCTTTCTTT
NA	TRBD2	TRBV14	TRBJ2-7	CASSQTPWREDYEQYF	TGTGCCAGCAGCCAGACTCCTTGGCGGGAGGACTACGAGCAGTACTTC
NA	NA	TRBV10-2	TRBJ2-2	CASSERSLRGILKTTGELFF	TGCGCCAGCAGTGAGAGGTCACTTAGAGGGATCTTGAAAACCACCGGGGAGCTGTTTTTT
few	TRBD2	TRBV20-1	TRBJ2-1	CSARTSGRHPQFF	TGCAGTGCCAGGACTAGCGGGAGGCACCCGCAGTTCTTC
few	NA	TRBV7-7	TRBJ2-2	CASSSVVAGELFF	TGTGCTAGCAGCTCAGTAGTGGCCGGGGAGCTGTTTTTT
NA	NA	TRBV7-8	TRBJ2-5	CASTTEETQYF	TGTGCCAGCACGACGGAAGAGACCCAGTACTTC
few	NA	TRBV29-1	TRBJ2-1	CSVETLHYNEQFF	TGCAGCGTTGAAACACTGCATTACAATGAGCAGTTCTTC
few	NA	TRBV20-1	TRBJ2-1	CSARTPGQLRGNEQFF	TGCAGTGCTAGAACACCCGGACAGCTAAGGGGCAATGAGCAGTTCTTC
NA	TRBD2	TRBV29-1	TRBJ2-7	CSGRTSEAYEQYF	TGCAGCGGCAGGACTAGCGAGGCCTACGAGCAGTACTTC
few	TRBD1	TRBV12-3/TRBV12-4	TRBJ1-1	CASSKGTGDTEAFF	TGTGCCAGCAGTAAGGGGACAGGGGACACTGAAGCTTTCTTT